This T cell receptor (beta chain) came from a study of blood T cell repertoires in COVID-19. V was clipped by 4 bases and J by 3 bases; unmatched bases: 7. Germline V CDR1 and CDR2: LGHDT, YNNKEL (reference sequence). The CDR3 has 18 amino acids. In the authors' methods: Amplification of reference gene primers provided the estimated nucleated cell counts. The data were produced by immunoSEQ multiplex PCR, yet TCRdb's version contains in-frame clones alone and is incomplete. That table furnishes V, J and clone size, whereas the DNA furnished D and trimming. The table includes roughly 80,000 clones, roughly 87% detected once.

Sequencing was carried out using peripheral blood. The source of this sequence is a man at least 80 years old with acute or convalescent COVID-19. The chain is built from TRBV3-1 (or the pseudogene TRBV3-2) and TRBJ2-2, with 14 bases fitting TRBD2. In nucleotides, the CDR3 is TGTGCCAGCAGCCTCGAGGGACTAGCGGGGGCCTACACCGGGGAGCTGTTTTTT. This gives the protein CASSLEGLAGAYTGELFF.